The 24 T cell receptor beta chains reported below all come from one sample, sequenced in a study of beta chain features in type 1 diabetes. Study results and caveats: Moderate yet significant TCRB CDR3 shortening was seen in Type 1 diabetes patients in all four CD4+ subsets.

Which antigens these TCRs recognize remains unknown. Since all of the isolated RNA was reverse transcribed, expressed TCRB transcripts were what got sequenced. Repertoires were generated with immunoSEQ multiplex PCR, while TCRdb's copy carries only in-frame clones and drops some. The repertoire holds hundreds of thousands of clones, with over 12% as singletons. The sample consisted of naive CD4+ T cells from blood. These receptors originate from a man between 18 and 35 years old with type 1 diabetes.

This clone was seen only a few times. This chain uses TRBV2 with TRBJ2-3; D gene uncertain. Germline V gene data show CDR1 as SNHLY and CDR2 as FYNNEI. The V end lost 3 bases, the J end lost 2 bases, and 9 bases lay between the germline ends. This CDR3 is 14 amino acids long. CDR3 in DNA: TGTGCCAGCAGTGATAGTCTAAACACAGATACGCAGTATTTT. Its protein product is CASSDSLNTDTQYF.

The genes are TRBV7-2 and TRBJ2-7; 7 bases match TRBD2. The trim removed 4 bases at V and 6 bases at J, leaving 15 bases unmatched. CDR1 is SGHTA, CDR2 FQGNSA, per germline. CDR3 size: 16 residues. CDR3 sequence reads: CASSSPGGRLYSEQYF. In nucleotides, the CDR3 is TGTGCCAGCAGCTCCCCCGGCGGGAGACTCTATTCCGAGCAGTACTTC.

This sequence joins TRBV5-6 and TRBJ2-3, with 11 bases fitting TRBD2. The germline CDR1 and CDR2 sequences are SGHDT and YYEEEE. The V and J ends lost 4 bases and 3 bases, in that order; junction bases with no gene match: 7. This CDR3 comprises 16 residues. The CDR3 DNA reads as TGTGCCAGCAGCCGGGTACGACTAGCGGGGACAGATACGCAGTATTTT. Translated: CASSRVRLAGTDTQYF.

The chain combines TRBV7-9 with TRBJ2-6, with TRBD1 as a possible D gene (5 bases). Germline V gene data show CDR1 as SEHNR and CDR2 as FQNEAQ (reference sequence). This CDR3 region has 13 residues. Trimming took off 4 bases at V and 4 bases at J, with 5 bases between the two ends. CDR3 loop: CASSSGGANVLTF. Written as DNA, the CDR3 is TGTGCCAGCAGCTCAGGGGGGGCCAACGTCCTGACTTTC.

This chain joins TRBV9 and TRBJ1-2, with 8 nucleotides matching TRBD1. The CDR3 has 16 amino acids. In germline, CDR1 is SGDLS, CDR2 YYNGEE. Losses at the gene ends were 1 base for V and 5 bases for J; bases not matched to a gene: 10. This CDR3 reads CASSVFTDREGYGYTF. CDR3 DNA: TGTGCCAGCAGCGTATTTACGGACAGGGAAGGATATGGCTACACCTTC.

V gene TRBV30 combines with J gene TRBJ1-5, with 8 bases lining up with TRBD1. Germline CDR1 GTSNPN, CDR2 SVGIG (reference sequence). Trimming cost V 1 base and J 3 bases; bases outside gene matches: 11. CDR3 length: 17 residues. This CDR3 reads CAWSDPRTGSANQPQHF. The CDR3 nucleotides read TGTGCCTGGAGTGACCCCCGGACAGGGAGTGCCAATCAGCCCCAGCATTTT.

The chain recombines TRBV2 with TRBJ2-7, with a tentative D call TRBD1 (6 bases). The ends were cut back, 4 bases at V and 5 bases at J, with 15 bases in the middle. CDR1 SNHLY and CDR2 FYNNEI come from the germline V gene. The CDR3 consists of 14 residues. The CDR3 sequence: CASSVRYRADEQYF. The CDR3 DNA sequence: TGTGCCAGCAGTGTACGGTACAGGGCCGACGAGCAGTACTTC.

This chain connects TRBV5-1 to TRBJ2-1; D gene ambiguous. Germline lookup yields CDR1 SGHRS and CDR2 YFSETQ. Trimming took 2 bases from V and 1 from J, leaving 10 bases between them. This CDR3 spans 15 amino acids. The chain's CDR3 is CASSFSPFSYNEQFF. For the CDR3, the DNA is TGCGCCAGCAGCTTTAGCCCTTTTTCCTACAATGAGCAGTTCTTC. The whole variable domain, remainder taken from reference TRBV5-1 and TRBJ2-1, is KAGVTQTPRYLIKTRGQQVTLSCSPISGHRSVSWYQQTPGQGLQFLFEYFSETQRNKGNFPGRFSGRQFSNSRSEMNVSTLELGDSALYLCASSFSPFSYNEQFFGPGTRLTVL.

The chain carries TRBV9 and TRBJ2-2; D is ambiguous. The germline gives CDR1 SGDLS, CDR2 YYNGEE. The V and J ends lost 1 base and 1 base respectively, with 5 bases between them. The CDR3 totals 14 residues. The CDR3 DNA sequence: TGTGCCAGCAGCGTACTAGGGAACACCGGGGAGCTGTTTTTT. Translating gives CASSVLGNTGELFF.

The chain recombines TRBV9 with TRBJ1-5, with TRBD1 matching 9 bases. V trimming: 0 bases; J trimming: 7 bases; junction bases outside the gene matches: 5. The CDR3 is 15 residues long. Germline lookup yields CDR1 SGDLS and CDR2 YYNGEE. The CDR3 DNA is TGTGCCAGCAGCGTAGGGACAGGGGCCAGACAGCCCCAGCATTTT. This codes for CASSVGTGARQPQHF.

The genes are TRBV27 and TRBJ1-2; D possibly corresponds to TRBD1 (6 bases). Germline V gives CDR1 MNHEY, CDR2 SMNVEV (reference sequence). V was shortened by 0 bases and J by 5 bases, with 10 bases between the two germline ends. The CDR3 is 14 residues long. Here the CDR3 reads CASSLSWTAYGYTF. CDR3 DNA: TGTGCCAGCAGTTTATCCTGGACAGCTTATGGCTACACCTTC.

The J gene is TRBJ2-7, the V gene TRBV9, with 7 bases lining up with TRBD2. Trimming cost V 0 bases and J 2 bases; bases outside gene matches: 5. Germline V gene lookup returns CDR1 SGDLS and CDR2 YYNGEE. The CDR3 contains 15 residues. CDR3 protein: CASSVEYGRAYEQYF. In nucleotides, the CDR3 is TGTGCCAGCAGCGTAGAGTATGGGAGGGCCTACGAGCAGTACTTC. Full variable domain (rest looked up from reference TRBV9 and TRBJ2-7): DSGVTQTPKHLITATGQRVTLRCSPRSGDLSVYWYQQSLDQGLQFLIQYYNGEERAKGNILERFSAQQFPDLHSELNLSSLELGDSALYFCASSVEYGRAYEQYFGPGTRLTVT.

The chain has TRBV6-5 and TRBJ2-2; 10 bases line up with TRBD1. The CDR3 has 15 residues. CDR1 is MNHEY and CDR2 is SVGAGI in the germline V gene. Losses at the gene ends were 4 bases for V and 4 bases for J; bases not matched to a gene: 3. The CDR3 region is CASSSGTGATGELFF. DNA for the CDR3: TGTGCCAGCAGTTCCGGGACAGGGGCCACCGGGGAGCTGTTTTTT.

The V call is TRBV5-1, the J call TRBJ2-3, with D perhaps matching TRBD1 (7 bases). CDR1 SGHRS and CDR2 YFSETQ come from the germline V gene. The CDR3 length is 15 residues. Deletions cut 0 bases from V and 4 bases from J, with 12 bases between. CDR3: CASSLGTTGADTQYF. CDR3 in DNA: TGCGCCAGCAGCTTGGGGACTACAGGGGCAGATACGCAGTATTTT.

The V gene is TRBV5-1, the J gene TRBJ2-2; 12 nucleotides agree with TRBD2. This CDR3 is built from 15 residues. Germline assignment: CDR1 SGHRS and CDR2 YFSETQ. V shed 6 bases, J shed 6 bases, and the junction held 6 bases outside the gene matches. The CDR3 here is CASTLAGGPSGELFF. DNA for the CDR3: TGCGCCAGCACCCTAGCGGGAGGGCCTTCCGGGGAGCTGTTTTTT.

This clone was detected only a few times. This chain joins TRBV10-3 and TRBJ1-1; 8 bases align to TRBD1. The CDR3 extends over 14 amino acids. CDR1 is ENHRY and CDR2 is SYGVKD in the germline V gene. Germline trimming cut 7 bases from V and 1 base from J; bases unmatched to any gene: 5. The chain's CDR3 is CAINPTGENTEAFF. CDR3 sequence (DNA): TGTGCCATCAATCCGACAGGGGAGAACACTGAAGCTTTCTTT.

CDR3: CATSRDPWGEGYTQYF. CDR3 nucleotides: TGTGCCACCAGCAGAGATCCGTGGGGGGAAGGGTATACGCAGTATTTT. V is TRBV15 and J is TRBJ2-3; D is possibly TRBD2 (6 bases). Trimming shortened V by 0 bases and J by 7 bases, and 17 bases separated the two germline ends. The CDR3 totals 16 residues. Germline V gives CDR1 LNHNV, CDR2 YYDKDF (reference sequence).

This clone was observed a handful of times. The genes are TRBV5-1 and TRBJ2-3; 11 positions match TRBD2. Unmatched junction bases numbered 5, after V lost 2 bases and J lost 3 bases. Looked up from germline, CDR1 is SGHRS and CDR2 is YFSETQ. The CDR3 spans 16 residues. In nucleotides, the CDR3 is TGCGCCAGCAGCTTTATAGCGGGAGGGACTACAGATACGCAGTATTTT. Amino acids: CASSFIAGGTTDTQYF. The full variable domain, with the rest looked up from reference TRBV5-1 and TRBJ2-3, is KAGVTQTPRYLIKTRGQQVTLSCSPISGHRSVSWYQQTPGQGLQFLFEYFSETQRNKGNFPGRFSGRQFSNSRSEMNVSTLELGDSALYLCASSFIAGGTTDTQYFGPGTRLTVL.

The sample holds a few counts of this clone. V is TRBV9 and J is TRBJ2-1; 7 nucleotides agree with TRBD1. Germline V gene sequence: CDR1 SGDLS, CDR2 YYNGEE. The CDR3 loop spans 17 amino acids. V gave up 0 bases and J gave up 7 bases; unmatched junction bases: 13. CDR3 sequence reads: CASSVVSFVRGQNEQFF. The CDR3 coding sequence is TGTGCCAGCAGCGTAGTTTCTTTTGTAAGGGGGCAAAATGAGCAGTTCTTC.

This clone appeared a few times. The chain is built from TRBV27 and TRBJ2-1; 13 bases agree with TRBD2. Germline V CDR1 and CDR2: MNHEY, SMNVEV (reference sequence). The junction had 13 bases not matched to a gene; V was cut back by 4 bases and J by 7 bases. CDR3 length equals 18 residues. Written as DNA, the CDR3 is TGTGCCAGCAGTTCCTTCCCCCGTACTAGCGGGGGGGCGAATGAGCAGTTCTTC. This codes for CASSSFPRTSGGANEQFF.

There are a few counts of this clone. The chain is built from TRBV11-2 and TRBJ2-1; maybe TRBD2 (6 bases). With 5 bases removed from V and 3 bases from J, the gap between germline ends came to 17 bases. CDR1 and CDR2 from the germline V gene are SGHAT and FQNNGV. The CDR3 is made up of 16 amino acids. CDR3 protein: CASSTHSGGLYNEQFF. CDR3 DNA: TGTGCCAGCAGCACGCACTCCGGGGGACTCTACAATGAGCAGTTCTTC.

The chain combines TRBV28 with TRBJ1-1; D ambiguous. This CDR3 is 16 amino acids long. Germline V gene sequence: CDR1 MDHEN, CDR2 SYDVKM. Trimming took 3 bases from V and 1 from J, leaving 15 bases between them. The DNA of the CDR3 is TGTGCCAGCAGTTTGGGAGTGGGCCGGGGGAACACTGAAGCTTTCTTT. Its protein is CASSLGVGRGNTEAFF.

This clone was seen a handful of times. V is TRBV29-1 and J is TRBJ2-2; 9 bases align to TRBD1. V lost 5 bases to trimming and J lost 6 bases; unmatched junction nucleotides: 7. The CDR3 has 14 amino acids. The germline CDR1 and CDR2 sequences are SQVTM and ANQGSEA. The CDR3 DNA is TGCAGCGTTCTCGGGACAGGGACCGCCGGGGAGCTGTTTTTT. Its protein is CSVLGTGTAGELFF.

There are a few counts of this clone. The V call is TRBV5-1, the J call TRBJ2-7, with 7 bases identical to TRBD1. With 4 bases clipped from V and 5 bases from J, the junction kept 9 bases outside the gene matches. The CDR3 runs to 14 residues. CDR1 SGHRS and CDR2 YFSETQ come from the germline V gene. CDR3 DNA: TGCGCCAGCAGCGATACGGGGACAGTAAACGAGCAGTACTTC. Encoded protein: CASSDTGTVNEQYF.